The 13 T cell receptor beta chains listed next were all sequenced from one sample in a study of T cell clonotyping in hematopoietic cell transplantation. Using immunoSEQ multiplex PCR, the repertoire was profiled, and TCRdb retains in-frame clones only, with some absent. Found here are several thousand clones, around 88% of them singletons; the top ten hold 3.6%. Specified time point: recipient sample about 28 days before transplant, after cytoreduction. The starting material was peripheral blood mononuclear cells, obtained before stem cell transplant. These receptors were obtained from a man aged 25 to 40 with acute myeloid leukemia. Some clones in this sample may be carry-over from other donors' samples.

V usage is TRBV29-1 and J usage is TRBJ1-4, with D possibly TRBD1 on 5 matching bases. The V and J ends lost 6 bases and 2 bases respectively, with 13 bases between them. Per germline, CDR1 SQVTM and CDR2 ANQGSEA. The CDR3 is 14 amino acids. The CDR3 region has the DNA TGCAGCGTCGGCCGGGACGGCACTAATGAAAAACTGTTTTTT. Its protein product is CSVGRDGTNEKLFF.

V usage is TRBV5-1 and J usage is TRBJ1-4; tentative D call: TRBD1 (5 bases). The CDR3 covers 15 residues. The ends were cut back, 2 bases at V and 0 bases at J, with 8 bases in the middle. CDR1 is SGHRS and CDR2 is YFSETQ in the germline V gene. The CDR3 region has the DNA TGCGCCAGCAGCTTAGGGACGACAACTAATGAAAAACTGTTTTTT. Its translation: CASSLGTTTNEKLFF.

The chain couples TRBV19 to TRBJ2-7; 7 bases line up with TRBD1. The V segment lost 10 bases and the J segment 3 bases; nucleotides outside the gene matches: 9. The CDR3 is made up of 13 amino acids. CDR1 and CDR2 (germline): LNHDA, SQIVND (reference sequence). CDR3 in DNA: TGTGCCACAGCCCCGGGACAGAGCTACGAGCAGTACTTC. Translation gives CATAPGQSYEQYF.

This clone has a single count. This chain joins TRBV30 and TRBJ1-2; perhaps TRBD1 as D (5 bases). The CDR3 has 12 amino acids. Trimming stripped 5 bases from V and 7 bases from J, with 14 bases between. Germline-derived CDR1 and CDR2 are GTSNPN and SVGIG (reference sequence). The CDR3 protein is CAWAAGQGGYTF. The CDR3 DNA reads as TGTGCCTGGGCGGCAGGGCAAGGTGGCTACACCTTC.

This chain links TRBV19 with TRBJ2-1, with 8 positions matching TRBD1. The CDR3 is made up of 16 amino acids. V trimming: 4 bases; J trimming: 8 bases; junction bases outside the gene matches: 13. Germline-derived CDR1 and CDR2 are LNHDA and SQIVND (reference sequence). CDR3 sequence (DNA): TGTGCCAGTAGTAACCCAGGGGGCGCAATGGGCCATGAGCAGTTCTTC. Protein product: CASSNPGGAMGHEQFF.

With respect to this clone: The junction shows a germline mismatch at one end, possibly a read error. V usage is TRBV27 and J usage is TRBJ2-7; D ambiguous. The CDR3 sequence is 10 residues long. CDR1 and CDR2 from the germline V gene are MNHEY and SMNVEV (reference sequence). The CDR3 coding sequence is TGTGCCAGCTCCCGGGCCGTCCCGCCCTTC. Protein product: CASSRAVPPF.

This chain uses TRBV5-1 with TRBJ2-7; D gene unclear. Trimming removed 0 bases from V and 2 bases from J, with 9 bases in between. Per the germline V gene, CDR1 is SGHRS and CDR2 is YFSETQ. This CDR3 is built from 14 residues. CDR3 residues: CASSLVVSPYEQYF. The CDR3 nucleotides are TGCGCCAGCAGCTTGGTTGTCAGCCCCTACGAGCAGTACTTC.

The CDR3 nucleotides are TGTGCCAGCAGCCAAGGGATGAACACTGAAGCTTTCTTT. This encodes CASSQGMNTEAFF. The chain carries TRBV28 and TRBJ1-1; no definite D call. The CDR3 contains 13 residues. Germline CDR1 reads MDHEN; CDR2 reads SYDVKM. V was pared by 6 bases and J by 0 bases, with 8 bases between.

The chain uses TRBV4-1 and TRBJ2-7, with D possibly matching TRBD1 (6 bases). The CDR3 is made up of 16 amino acids. In germline, CDR1 is MGHRA, CDR2 YSYEKL. V lost 1 base and J lost 2, with 15 bases in between. The CDR3 region is CASSQGTLGGAYEQYF. CDR3 bases: TGCGCCAGCAGCCAAGGGACCCTAGGGGGAGCCTACGAGCAGTACTTC.

This clone was detected only a few times. The V and J genes are TRBV6-5 and TRBJ1-5, with D maybe TRBD1 (6 bases). CDR3 length: 16 residues. Looked up from germline, CDR1 is MNHEY and CDR2 is SVGAGI. Trimming took off 0 bases at V and 5 bases at J, with 14 bases between the two ends. The DNA of the CDR3 is TGTGCCAGCAGTTACTCGAACACAGGGATAGATCAGCCCCAGCATTTT. Its protein is CASSYSNTGIDQPQHF.

Details on this clone: Mismatch with germline at one junction end may stem from a read error. The V and J genes are TRBV2 and TRBJ2-7, with unresolved D. CDR3 size: 11 residues. Germline V gives CDR1 SNHLY, CDR2 FYNNEI. The CDR3 DNA sequence: TGTGCCAGCAGTGAAATAACGACTCCACGATTC. The encoded protein is CASSEITTPRF.

This rearrangement joins TRBV28 to TRBJ2-5; TRBD1 or TRBD2 may be the D gene (6 bases each). The J call is uncertain, as TRBJ2-7 better fits the DNA end. CDR1 is MDHEN and CDR2 is SYDVKM in the germline V gene. This CDR3 spans 15 amino acids. The CDR3 DNA sequence: TGTGCCAGCAGCTCTCGGAGTTGGGGGGCGGGCGAGCAGTACTTC. Amino acid sequence: CASSSRSWGAGEQYF.

This clone was counted once. The CDR3 loop is CASRAFRFF. The CDR3 coding sequence is TGTGCCAGCAGGGCCTTTCGCTTCTTT. This sequence joins TRBV6-4 and TRBJ1-1; unclear D gene. The CDR3 extends over 9 amino acids. Trimming shortened V by 6 bases and J by 14 bases, and 10 bases separated the two germline ends. In germline, CDR1 is MRHNA, CDR2 SNTAGT.